This T cell receptor beta chain was recovered during a study of CD8+ T cells in alopecia areata (dated by TCRdb to about 2018). Study-wide context: Treated patients were enrolled in an open-label pilot trial of oral tofacitinib at 5 to 10 mg twice daily for moderate-to-severe alopecia areata. Clonality in the scalp was compared among normal scalp (n=4), patchy alopecia areata scalp (n=8), and alopecia totalis/universalis scalp (n=8). Patients on tofacitinib were biopsied at baseline and after 4 and 24 weeks of treatment, and several of the patients also had a later scalp biopsy. Disease severity in treated patients was measured with the SALT score, which quantifies the percentage of affected scalp surface area. On the human side, TCRbeta sequencing was run on scalp tissue and on sorted CD4+ and CD8+ peripheral blood T cells from healthy controls and from alopecia areata patients with either patchy or totalis/universalis disease. Tofacitinib was given for 6 to 18 months, followed by 6 months of follow-up off drug to assess delayed response and recurrence. To study T cell clonal expansion in alopecia areata, the researchers applied high-throughput TCRbeta sequencing to both the C3H/HeJ mouse model and human patients. RNA was extracted with the PAXgene miRNA kit for fixed scalp, the miRNeasy kit for PBMCs, and the RNeasy kit for mouse skin. TCRbeta CDR3 regions were amplified by immunoSEQ multiplex PCR with 35 Vbeta forward and 13 Jbeta reverse primers.

CDR1 and CDR2 are read off the germline V gene as SGHVS and FNYEAQ. From cysteine to phenylalanine, the CDR3 is 13 amino acids long. The CDR3 DNA has 39 bases and is translated from base 1. For this chain, trimming is 4 bases at the V end and 8 bases at the J end, and the number of junction bases without a gene match is 5. Library preparation employed the immunoSEQ multiplex PCR assay. For TCR sequencing, RNA was extracted from every sample and reverse transcribed into cDNA to serve as template. First-strand cDNA was synthesized using SuperScript III with a 2:1 mix of oligo-dT and random hexamers. A synthetic immune receptor repertoire was used to gauge amplification bias, and whatever bias remained was removed computationally. The authors' analysis ran thus. Raw reads were preprocessed for error removal, and CDR3 was defined according to IMGT conventions as running from the conserved cysteine to phenylalanine. To get clonality, Shannon entropy was normalized by log2 of the number of productive unique TCRs and the result was subtracted from 1. Whether each scalp clone was CD4 or CD8 was inferred by checking scalp TCRbeta sequences against the CD4 and CD8 repertoires from sorted blood. Drawn from immuneACCESS, this table holds only the in-frame rearrangements with V and J called that TCRdb kept. Clones are partly lost; checked studies trace under half to an unresolved V gene and leave the rest unexplained. The V and J calls and the clone size are those of that table, but D and trimming were determined from the DNA. Counted in this sample were about 110,000 clones; around 53% of them appeared once. The ten most abundant clones make up 9.5% to 15% of the sample.

Taken with the paper, the label for time point translates to: around 24 weeks on oral tofacitinib. In light of the paper, this sample's treatment or condition label describes: oral pan-JAK inhibitor, 5-10 mg twice daily. Lesional scalp punch biopsies and peripheral blood were collected from alopecia areata patients. PBMCs were isolated by density centrifugation and stained for CD3, CD4 and CD8, and CD4+ and CD8+ T cells were sorted on a FACSAria. Concerning this clone: Its antigen is currently not known. It has no much larger one-base neighbor in the sample; base qualities were not kept.

The research as a whole found: Many expanded lesional clones persisted in scalp and blood during tofacitinib treatment, which may partly explain relapse after stopping treatment. Tofacitinib significantly decreased scalp clonality and the number of expanded CD8+ clones among the top 100 scalp clones. Scalp TCR repertoire analysis is complicated because resident alphabeta T cells in normal human skin are also sequenced, whereas mouse skin is dominated by gammadelta T cells. Compared with mice, TCR sequences shared between patients were less clear, possibly partly because of HLA diversity across the patient population. Because the treated cohort was small and included a single nonresponder, larger studies are needed to assess links between baseline CD8+ expansion and response. Compared with normal scalp, lesional scalp had higher clonality and more expanded CD8+ clones, particularly in alopecia totalis/universalis, a pattern that suggests antigenic drive.

The input for sequencing was CD8+ T cells sorted from blood, taken at week 24, from a patient treated with tofacitinib. Recombination connected TRBV7-6 to TRBJ1-2; TRBD1 fits 9 bases in the junction. This TCR was sampled from a human donor with alopecia areata. The DNA reads TGTGCCAGCAGCTGGGGGACAGGGCAAGGCTACACCTTC. This codes for CASSWGTGQGYTF.